This T cell receptor beta chain originates from a study of cytomegalovirus exposure and HLA in healthy donors. In the PCR, 60 Vbeta and 13 Jbeta primers were used. Profiled with immunoSEQ multiplex PCR; TCRdb holds only in-frame clones, not every one. The data hold about 160,000 clones, with 65% to 90% observed a single time. Participants comprised healthy donors of bone marrow. Overall study results and limits: After further analysis at a later stage, 16,951 TCR beta sequences were associated with HLA alleles at 0.05 false discovery rate. Relative to the roughly 690-donor mean, N-insertions were reportedly fewer in an Asian-associated ancestry cluster in a later analysis.

V lost 2 bases to trimming and J lost 10 bases; unmatched junction nucleotides: 10. From germline, CDR1 is LNHDA and CDR2 SQIVND (reference sequence). The CDR3 covers 14 residues. Comments on this clone: Its antigen remains unknown.

Material: PBMCs. This sequence was found in a man aged 50 to 59 in good health and CMV-seropositive. V gene TRBV19 combines with J gene TRBJ1-1, with 7 bases matching TRBD1. Written as DNA, the CDR3 is TGTGCCAGTAGTATACAGGGACAGCCTTACGTAGCTTTCTTT. Translated, it gives CASSIQGQPYVAFF.